Below, 21 T cell receptor beta chains from the same sample are listed, as sequenced in a study of PD-1 blockade in mismatch repair-deficient tumors. Clones were read by immunoSEQ multiplex PCR, and TCRdb kept only the in-frame ones, dropping some. Altogether about 110,000 clones are present, around three quarters being singletons, with the ten largest covering 4% to 6%. The sequencing here drew on peripheral blood, taken around 60 weeks after starting pembrolizumab. Source of these receptors: an adult with mismatch repair-deficient cancer.

The chain links TRBV13 to TRBJ2-1; D is unresolved. Trimming cost V 1 base and J 3 bases, with 13 bases left between them. The CDR3 contains 16 residues. Germline lookup yields CDR1 PRHDT and CDR2 FYEKMQ (reference sequence). Written as DNA, the CDR3 is TGTGCCAGCAGCTTAGTCCCGGAATTTAACTACAATGAGCAGTTCTTC. It translates to CASSLVPEFNYNEQFF.

The rearrangement uses TRBV19 and TRBJ2-1; D gene ambiguous. The CDR3 has 13 residues. Germline V gene data show CDR1 as LNHDA and CDR2 as SQIVND (reference sequence). V was trimmed by 6 bases and J by 8 bases, leaving 14 bases between them. The CDR3 region has the DNA TGTGCCAGTAGCCTGATGAGAGGCGATGAGCAGTTCTTC. This codes for CASSLMRGDEQFF.

This clone was counted a few times. The CDR3 nucleotides are TGTGCCAGCAGTCCGGGACAGGGGAATCAGCCCCAGCATTTT. It codes for CASSPGQGNQPQHF. The V call is TRBV6-5, the J call TRBJ1-5, with TRBD1 matching 10 bases. Trimming cost V 5 bases and J 4 bases; bases outside gene matches: 2. CDR1 is MNHEY, CDR2 SVGAGI, per germline. This CDR3 comprises 14 residues.

This chain links TRBV30 with TRBJ2-1; 7 bases map to TRBD1. Germline CDR1 GTSNPN, CDR2 SVGIG (reference sequence). With V trimmed by 0 bases and J by 15 bases, 5 bases remained unmatched. There are 11 residues in the CDR3. The CDR3 reads CAWSVLRTGFF. CDR3 nucleotide sequence: TGTGCCTGGAGTGTACTCAGGACAGGGTTCTTC.

The gene calls are TRBV7-3 and TRBJ2-1, with D perhaps TRBD1 (5 bases). With 4 bases removed from V and 10 bases from J, the gap between germline ends came to 11 bases. This CDR3 is 12 amino acids long. CDR1 is SGHTA, CDR2 FQGTGA, per germline. The CDR3 region is CASSSPQGEQFF. Written as DNA, the CDR3 is TGTGCCAGCAGCTCACCCCAGGGAGAGCAGTTCTTC.

The chain employs TRBV15 and TRBJ1-1; D ambiguous. Germline CDR1 LNHNV, CDR2 YYDKDF (reference sequence). The length of the CDR3 is 12 residues. Trimming removed 4 bases from V and 6 bases from J, with 9 bases in between. CDR3 bases: TGTGCCACCAGCACAGAGAGGGCTGAAGCTTTCTTT. The encoded protein is CATSTERAEAFF. The whole variable domain, remainder taken from reference TRBV15 and TRBJ1-1, is DAMVIQNPRYQVTQFGKPVTLSCSQTLNHNVMYWYQQKSSQAPKLLFHYYDKDFNNEADTPDNFQSRRPNTSFCFLDIRSPGLGDTAMYLCATSTERAEAFFGQGTRLTVV.

The chain links TRBV7-8 to TRBJ1-1, with TRBD1 matching 8 bases. CDR1 and CDR2 from the germline V gene are SGHVS and FQNEAQ. This CDR3 has 14 amino acids. Germline trimming cut 5 bases from V and 4 bases from J; bases unmatched to any gene: 6. CDR3 in DNA: TGTGCCAGCAGCCACGGACAGGGTGGCACTGAAGCTTTCTTT. Translation: CASSHGQGGTEAFF.

The rearrangement links TRBV6-5 to TRBJ1-4; D call uncertain. Trimming stripped 0 bases from V and 7 bases from J, with 9 bases between. Germline V lookup: CDR1 MNHEY, CDR2 SVGAGI. CDR3 length: 14 residues. This CDR3 reads CASSYSNGGEKLFF. DNA of the CDR3: TGTGCCAGCAGTTACTCGAATGGAGGTGAAAAACTGTTTTTT.

The chain links TRBV14 to TRBJ2-3, with D uncertain. The CDR3 contains 12 residues. The ends were cut back, 8 bases at V and 5 bases at J, with 11 bases in the middle. Germline CDR1 is SGHDN and CDR2 is FVKESK. This CDR3 is CASGMVVDTQYF. The CDR3 coding sequence is TGTGCCAGCGGCATGGTGGTAGATACGCAGTATTTT.

J is TRBJ2-5 and V is TRBV18; D is undetermined. The V gene's germline CDR1 is KGHSH and CDR2 LQKENI. The ends were cut back, 0 bases at V and 4 bases at J, with 9 bases in the middle. There are 14 residues in the CDR3. The CDR3 spells CASSPPVGIETQYF. CDR3 coding DNA: TGTGCCAGCTCACCACCTGTAGGGATAGAGACCCAGTACTTC.

The chain carries TRBV13 and TRBJ2-1, with 7 positions matching TRBD2. After removal of 2 bases from V and 7 bases from J, the junction contained 14 bases not matched to a gene. The V gene's germline CDR1 is PRHDT and CDR2 FYEKMQ (reference sequence). The CDR3 runs 17 residues. Written as DNA, the CDR3 is TGTGCCAGCAGCTTAAGCCACCGGCGGGAGCGATGGAATGAGCAGTTCTTC. Residues: CASSLSHRRERWNEQFF.

The chain combines TRBV21-1 with TRBJ2-2; the table's TRBD1 call for D was not verified on the DNA. TRBV21-1 is labeled a pseudogene. The CDR3 length is 17 residues. CDR3 region: CASSNKGGRGRSGELFF. In nucleotides, the CDR3 is TGTGCCAGCAGCAATAAAGGAGGCAGGGGGCGATCCGGGGAGCTGTTTTTT.

The rearrangement links TRBV29-1 to TRBJ1-1; no definite D call. The germline CDR1 and CDR2 sequences are SQVTM and ANQGSEA. The CDR3 runs 13 residues. V lost 7 bases, J lost 0 bases, and 12 bases lay in between. Here the CDR3 reads CSAAGVMNTEAFF. CDR3 nucleotides: TGCAGCGCAGCAGGAGTAATGAACACTGAAGCTTTCTTT.

The chain couples TRBV5-1 to TRBJ2-1; 7 nucleotides line up with TRBD2. After removal of 4 bases from V and 4 bases from J, the junction contained 11 bases not matched to a gene. The V gene's germline CDR1 is SGHRS and CDR2 YFSETQ. The CDR3 extends over 16 amino acids. The CDR3 protein is CASSTSLADVYNEQFF. CDR3 in DNA: TGCGCCAGCAGCACTTCCCTAGCGGACGTATACAATGAGCAGTTCTTC.

The chain has TRBV6-5 and TRBJ2-1; D is ambiguous. Germline CDR1 and CDR2: MNHEY and SVGAGI. The CDR3 runs 14 residues. The ends were cut back, 2 bases at V and 4 bases at J, with 9 bases in the middle. The CDR3 reads CASSYVGPYNEQFF. The CDR3 coding sequence is TGTGCCAGCAGTTACGTTGGACCGTACAATGAGCAGTTCTTC.

V usage is TRBV5-1 and J usage is TRBJ2-1; TRBD1 aligns across 10 bases. This CDR3 has 16 amino acids. CDR1 and CDR2 (germline): SGHRS, YFSETQ. After removal of 0 bases from V and 3 bases from J, the junction contained 3 bases not matched to a gene. CDR3 DNA sequence: TGCGCCAGCAGCTTGGGAAGGACAGGGGGCTACAATGAGCAGTTCTTC. Translated: CASSLGRTGGYNEQFF. The full variable domain, completed using reference TRBV5-1 and TRBJ2-1, is KAGVTQTPRYLIKTRGQQVTLSCSPISGHRSVSWYQQTPGQGLQFLFEYFSETQRNKGNFPGRFSGRQFSNSRSEMNVSTLELGDSALYLCASSLGRTGGYNEQFFGPGTRLTVL.

This chain uses TRBV6-5 with TRBJ1-2; 9 bases align to TRBD1. This CDR3 comprises 14 residues. Germline CDR1 reads MNHEY; CDR2 reads SVGAGI. Trimming cost V 5 bases and J 6 bases; bases outside gene matches: 7. Here the CDR3 reads CASSPGQGFNGYTF. Written as DNA, the CDR3 is TGTGCCAGCAGTCCGGGACAGGGATTTAATGGCTACACCTTC.

CDR3 in amino acids: CASSQRTGFNEQFF. In DNA, the CDR3 is TGTGCCAGCAGCCAACGGACAGGGTTCAATGAGCAGTTCTTC. This chain uses TRBV7-2 with TRBJ2-1; 8 nucleotides match TRBD1. The germline V gene has CDR1 SGHTA and CDR2 FQGNSA. After removal of 5 bases from V and 6 bases from J, the junction contained 6 bases not matched to a gene. This CDR3 comprises 14 residues.

The chain joins TRBV11-2 to TRBJ2-3; 8 nucleotides align to TRBD1. CDR3 length: 16 amino acids. CDR1 is SGHAT and CDR2 is FQNNGV in the germline V gene. The V segment lost 6 bases and the J segment 2 bases; nucleotides outside the gene matches: 10. The CDR3 bases are TGTGCCAGCAGACGACCCGGGACAGGTCTCACAGATACGCAGTATTTT. It translates to CASRRPGTGLTDTQYF.

V is TRBV5-5 and J is TRBJ1-1; no clear D gene. The germline V gene encodes CDR1 SGHKS and CDR2 YYEKEE (reference sequence). The CDR3 sequence is 15 residues long. V lost 0 bases, J lost 1 base, and 10 bases lay in between. CDR3 coding DNA: TGTGCCAGCAGCTTGGAGTATATGGGGAACACTGAAGCTTTCTTT. The encoded protein is CASSLEYMGNTEAFF.

This clone has only one observation. The chain is built from TRBV4-1 and TRBJ2-7, with TRBD2 matching 9 bases. CDR1 is MGHRA, CDR2 YSYEKL, per germline. The V segment lost 3 bases and the J segment 3 bases; nucleotides outside the gene matches: 12. The CDR3 consists of 17 residues. The CDR3 is CASSHETPGLAYYEQYF. CDR3 nucleotides: TGCGCCAGCAGCCACGAAACCCCGGGACTAGCTTACTACGAGCAGTACTTC.